Here is one TCR beta chain with its context. This clonotype occurred a few times. Which antigen it targets is not known. There are no base qualities to consult, and no much larger clone falls within one base. The sample comes from a study of early T cells in non-severe SARS-CoV-2 infection (dated by TCRdb to about 2021). Notes on the research overall: Because TCR sequencing was done on bulk RNA from unsorted whole blood, the alpha and beta chains could not be paired. Broad study findings and their caveats: VDJdb matching was skewed toward anti-spike CD8 responses and likely underestimated virus-specific expansions, missing private and CD4 specificities.

CDR1 SGHRS and CDR2 YFSETQ are derived from the germline V gene. V has 5 bases trimmed and J has 8 bases trimmed; junction bases matching no gene number 17. The CDR3 runs 17 amino acids, cysteine and phenylalanine included. CDR3 DNA is the only sequence kept; it has 51 bases, read in frame from the first base. Library generation was performed with 5' RACE. This sample was sequenced with a NextSeq 500. Unique molecular identifiers were attached to individual cDNA molecules in the TCR library protocol so that sequencing error and PCR bias could be corrected. Both TCR alpha and beta chains were sequenced, and tight co-correlation was observed between alpha and beta sequence abundances in each sample. The published analysis was carried out like this. Decombinator V4 was used to perform V gene, J gene and CDR3 annotation of TCR sequences. Expanded TCRs were defined as changing significantly between any two time points under a Poisson model with p below 0.0001. TCR abundances were normalised to the total number of TCRs sequenced per sample and expressed as counts per million. MAIT TCRs were defined by TRAV1-2 paired with TRAJ12, TRAJ20 or TRAJ33, and iNKT TCRs by TRAV10 paired with TRAJ18. VDJdb, accessed on 1 November 2021, was searched for TCRs annotated for CMV, EBV and SARS-CoV-2, and TCRs annotated for more than one antigen were excluded. TCRdb reran the public reads through fastp at Q25 and MiXCR, keeping productive beta chains. Identical CDR3 protein sequences are pooled into one entry, listed with their most common genes and DNA. Clone size and V and J calls follow TCRdb, not the original study. Here the sample has 100,000 to 150,000 distinct CDR3 sequences; approximately 15% occur a single time. The ten largest clones capture 20% to 25% of the sample.

The study was a case-control design nested within a healthcare worker cohort in London, UK, with weekly nasopharyngeal swab PCR tests and blood sampling. Between 23 and 31 March 2020, the week of the UK lockdown, healthcare workers were enrolled and then followed up weekly for as long as 16 weeks. The specimen sequenced was whole blood. Rearrangement joined TRBV5-1 to TRBJ2-1, and 9 junctional nucleotides match TRBD1. This sequence was found in an adult who was a healthcare worker with PCR-confirmed SARS-CoV-2 infection or an uninfected control (not recorded which). The base sequence is TGCGCCAGCAGGCTTGGGATCACTGGGACAGGGACCGATGAGCAGTTCTTC. Its protein product is CASRLGITGTGTDEQFF.